In its sample, the clone carrying this TCR beta chain was seen once. The data were obtained in a study of CD8+ T cells in alopecia areata. Study overall: Dosing spanned 6 to 18 months on tofacitinib, then 6 months off drug.

Germline values: CDR1 MGHRA, CDR2 YSYEKL. The germline V and J ends were trimmed by 0 bases and 6 bases, with 12 bases remaining between them. The CDR3 sequence is 15 residues long. Noted treatment: oral pan-JAK inhibitor, 5-10 mg twice daily. Extraction of RNA preceded its reverse transcription into cDNA, which served as the sequencing template. The assay was immunoSEQ multiplex PCR, and TCRdb's table has in-frame clones only and misses some. The data contain more than 90,000 clones, about three fifths of them singletons. The sequence derives from a human donor with alopecia areata. The genes are TRBV4-1 and TRBJ1-5; a weak D match, TRBD1 (5 bases). The material was CD8+ T cells sorted from blood, obtained at week 4, from a patient treated with tofacitinib. The CDR3 region has the DNA TGCGCCAGCAGCCAAGATAGGTGGGGCGGTCAGCCCCAGCATTTT. This encodes CASSQDRWGGQPQHF.